One and the same sample provided the 4 T cell receptor beta chains below, sequenced in a study of shared clonotypes between healthy human individuals. The naive CD8 fraction comprised CD45RO-negative cells positively selected for CCR7 and excluded terminally differentiated effector memory CD45RA+ cells. The assay was immunoSEQ multiplex PCR, and TCRdb's table has in-frame clones only and misses some. The sample has around 2,000,000 clones, under 95% seen once. The specimen was naive CD8+ T cells from PBMCs. The source is a man aged 18 to 29 in good health. Some clones in this sample may be carry-over from other donors' samples.

This clone occurred once. V usage is TRBV7-3 and J usage is TRBJ2-2; TRBD1 or TRBD2 may be the D gene (5 bases each). The V end was cut by 0 bases, the J end by 5 bases, with 13 bases between. CDR3 length: 16 amino acids. Germline V CDR1 and CDR2: SGHTA, FQGTGA. CDR3 bases: TGTGCCAGCAGCTTAACGAGACGAGGGGATACCGGGGAGCTGTTTTTT. Its protein product is CASSLTRRGDTGELFF.

The chain recombines TRBV27 with TRBJ2-1, with TRBD2 as a possible D gene (6 bases). Germline V gene lookup returns CDR1 MNHEY and CDR2 SMNVEV (reference sequence). The CDR3 length is 17 residues. V shed 5 bases and J shed 3 bases, with 20 bases lying between them. The CDR3 loop is CASSGMRAGSGYNEQFF. CDR3 in DNA: TGTGCCAGCAGTGGTATGAGGGCGGGATCGGGCTACAATGAGCAGTTCTTC.

This chain joins TRBV6-5 and TRBJ1-1; weak D call: TRBD1 (6 bases). The CDR3 has 14 residues. Trimming cost V 4 bases and J 4 bases, with 13 bases left between them. Looked up from germline, CDR1 is MNHEY and CDR2 is SVGAGI. The CDR3 DNA sequence: TGTGCCAGCAGTTCGGGCGGGGGCCTCACTGAAGCTTTCTTT. It encodes CASSSGGGLTEAFF.

The chain couples TRBV19 to TRBJ2-4; the match to TRBD2 covers 12 bases. CDR1 LNHDA and CDR2 SQIVND come from the germline V gene (reference sequence). With V trimmed by 1 base and J by 6 bases, 4 bases remained unmatched. The CDR3 covers 16 residues. CDR3 protein: CASSIGLAGVLNIQYF. The CDR3 nucleotides read TGTGCCAGTAGTATAGGACTAGCGGGAGTCTTAAACATTCAGTACTTC.